This T cell receptor beta chain is from a study of T cell changes during pregnancy in multiple sclerosis. TCRdb's table, derived via immunoSEQ multiplex PCR, lists solely in-frame clones and lacks some. This repertoire shows about 72,000 clones, around 92% found once; its top ten account for roughly 0.7%. Deletions cut 1 base from V and 3 bases from J, with 10 bases between. The CDR3 is 14 amino acids. Germline lookup yields CDR1 LNHDA and CDR2 SQIVND (reference sequence). The sample consisted of peripheral blood, taken in the third trimester of pregnancy. This sequence joins TRBV19 and TRBJ2-7; D uncertain. This clonotype was obtained from a female donor in good health, enrolled as a control in a pregnancy study. CDR3 protein: CASSIGTSGYEQYF. The CDR3 DNA is TGTGCCAGTAGTATAGGCACCTCCGGCTACGAGCAGTACTTC.